These T cell receptor beta chains were read from a single sample in a study of shared clonotypes between healthy human individuals. The method was immunoSEQ multiplex PCR; TCRdb's version includes in-frame clones alone and lacks a portion of them. The repertoire has some 2 million clones, 85% to 95% of them found once; the top ten carry 0.9% to 1.3%. Sequencing was performed on naive CD8+ T cells sorted from blood. The source of these receptors is a young man in good health. The CDR3 runs from the conserved cysteine through the conserved F or W. Fields, in order: J gene, V gene, CDR3 protein.

J gene: TRBJ1-1
V gene: TRBV11-2
CDR3 protein: CASSAEGGPMNTEAFF

J gene: TRBJ2-7
V gene: TRBV14
CDR3 protein: CASSQESGSYEQYF

J gene: TRBJ2-1
V gene: TRBV9
CDR3 protein: CASSSSGSGSVNEQFF

J gene: TRBJ2-2
V gene: TRBV19
CDR3 protein: CASSSVSGTGLTGELFF

J gene: TRBJ2-7
V gene: TRBV2
CDR3 protein: CASTSGLAGDEQYF

J gene: TRBJ1-1
V gene: TRBV7-9
CDR3 protein: CASSVGTPNTEAFF

J gene: TRBJ2-5
V gene: TRBV7-9
CDR3 protein: CASSPRLADQETQYF

J gene: TRBJ1-2
V gene: TRBV11-2
CDR3 protein: CASSLDRPGQHF

J gene: TRBJ2-3
V gene: TRBV6-5
CDR3 protein: CASSSGSNTQYF

J gene: TRBJ2-2
V gene: TRBV15
CDR3 protein: CATSSGETNTGELFF

J gene: TRBJ2-7
V gene: TRBV10-1
CDR3 protein: CASSDGGDNYEQYF

J gene: TRBJ1-3
V gene: TRBV7-9
CDR3 protein: CASSSWDSSGNTIYF